This entry describes one T cell receptor (beta chain). Its specificity is not known. Trimming removed 3 bases from V and 3 bases from J; junction bases left unmatched: 5. Germline-derived CDR1 and CDR2 are SGHNT and YYREEE (reference sequence). The CDR3 covers 15 residues. TCRdb re-called the reads through MiXCR, storing one row per CDR3 protein. The sample carries just over 450,000 distinct CDR3 sequences, about 39% recorded once. This specimen belongs to a study of T cell repertoires in cytomegalovirus infection. The sequenced sample was cultured PBMCs, obtained from culture after CMV antigen stimulation. This rearrangement joins TRBV5-4 to TRBJ2-7; TRBD2 agrees at 11 bases. The receptor's source is a human donor in good health (CMV status not recorded). Some clones in this sample may be carry-over from other donors' samples. DNA of the CDR3: TGTGCCAGCAGCTCTCCGGGACTAGCGGACTACGAGCAGTACTTC. Translated: CASSSPGLADYEQYF.